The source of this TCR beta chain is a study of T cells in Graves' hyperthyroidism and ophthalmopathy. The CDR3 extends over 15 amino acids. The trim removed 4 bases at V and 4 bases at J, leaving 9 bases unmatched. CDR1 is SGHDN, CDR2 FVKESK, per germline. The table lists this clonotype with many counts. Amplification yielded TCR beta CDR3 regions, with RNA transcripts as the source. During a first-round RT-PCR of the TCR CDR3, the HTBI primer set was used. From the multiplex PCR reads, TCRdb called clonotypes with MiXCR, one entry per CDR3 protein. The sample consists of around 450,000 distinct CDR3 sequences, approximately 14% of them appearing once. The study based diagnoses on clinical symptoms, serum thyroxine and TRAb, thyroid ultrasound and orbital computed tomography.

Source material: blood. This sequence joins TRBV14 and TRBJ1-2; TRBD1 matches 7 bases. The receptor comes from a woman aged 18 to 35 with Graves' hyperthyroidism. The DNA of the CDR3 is TGTGCCAGCAGCCCAAGTTCGGCAGGGGGCTATGGCTACACCTTC. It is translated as CASSPSSAGGYGYTF.